Listed below are T cell receptor beta chains from one sample, sequenced in a study of shared clonotypes between healthy human individuals. Libraries were prepared by immunoSEQ multiplex PCR; TCRdb keeps only in-frame clonotypes and omits some of them. The repertoire holds about 2,200,000 clones, with 85% to 95% as singletons. Sequencing used naive CD8+ T cells from PBMCs. The receptor source for this set is a young man in good health. Some clones in this sample may be carry-over from other donors' samples. Each CDR3 is given without its conserved first and last residue.

CDR3: AWSSGWDTEAF
V: TRBV30

CDR3: ASRTLGEGEAAPNTEAF
V: TRBV27

CDR3: ASSDRGNGYT
V: TRBV18

CDR3: ASSLSWGQGAEAF
V: TRBV27

CDR3: ASSSDRELQTQY
V: TRBV5-1

CDR3: ASSQGLAVTDTQY
V: TRBV6-4

CDR3: ASSPTGGNTDTQY
V: TRBV6-5

CDR3: ASSYGGQGGYGYT
V: TRBV27

CDR3: ASSFSGFSYEQY
V: TRBV27

CDR3: ASSYWGGGNPSYNEQF
V: TRBV27

CDR3: ASSPELAGATNEKLF
V: TRBV5-4

CDR3: ASSPGRLKRGTETQY
V: TRBV7-2

CDR3: ASSEQGRDTEAF
V: TRBV25-1

CDR3: AISEEGATQETQY
V: TRBV10-3

CDR3: ASSLGGKDGYT
V: TRBV13

CDR3: ASSLYYTTGGINQPQH
V: TRBV7-2

CDR3: ASSLPGLAGVGTGELF
V: TRBV7-8

CDR3: ASSSTSNQPQH
V: TRBV7-8

CDR3: ASSAAGGPTGELF
V: TRBV9

CDR3: ASSQETGRITEAF
V: TRBV4-1

CDR3: ASSPLGEGLTYNEQF
V: TRBV7-9

CDR3: ASSARGQLNTEAF
V: TRBV9

CDR3: ASLGGGLNTGELF
V: TRBV25-1

CDR3: ASSPTIRRDTFQQY
V: TRBV4-1

CDR3: ASSAGASITYEQY
V: TRBV27

CDR3: AISGLGQGVYEQY
V: TRBV10-3

CDR3: ASSYPGTLFGDTGELF
V: TRBV4-3

CDR3: ASRHGDGETQY
V: TRBV7-9

CDR3: ASSLLLAAYNEQF
V: TRBV28

CDR3: ASSDGTKRATRYNEQF
V: TRBV2

CDR3: ASSHARDRDPLNDEKLF
V: TRBV7-9

CDR3: ASSAPGTDSYEQY
V: TRBV7-8

CDR3: ASSPTGEYNEQF
V: TRBV6-5

CDR3: ASSPGLRHYNEQF
V: TRBV28

CDR3: AWSVSPPGSSYNEQF
V: TRBV30

CDR3: ASSLTLNQPQH
V: TRBV7-3

CDR3: ASSLDPSAYEQY
V: TRBV7-9

CDR3: ASSQGQLNTEAF
V: TRBV4-3

CDR3: ASSSTGGNQPQH
V: TRBV7-9

CDR3: ASSLEVIKANEQF
V: TRBV13

CDR3: ATKAGVNTGELF
V: TRBV19

CDR3: ASSLRFTYEQY
V: TRBV4-1

CDR3: SVSEGFYEQY
V: TRBV29-1

CDR3: ASSLDGYGYT
V: TRBV5-4